A single sample gave rise to the 32 T cell receptor beta chains below, sequenced in a study of T cells in Graves' hyperthyroidism and ophthalmopathy. The investigators amplified TCR beta CDR3 regions from RNA transcripts. First-round RT-PCR targeting the TCR CDR3 was performed with the HTBI primer set. MiXCR, run by TCRdb on the multiplex PCR reads, gives a single entry per CDR3 protein. The sample has some 560,000 distinct CDR3 sequences, approximately 14% seen once; the top ten hold approximately 15%. The source material was blood. The receptors were gathered from a middle-aged woman with Graves' hyperthyroidism.

This clonotype was seen repeatedly, ten times or more. The chain combines TRBV7-9 with TRBJ2-1, with unresolved D. V was pared by 2 bases and J by 3 bases, with 11 bases between. CDR1 is SEHNR and CDR2 is FQNEAQ in the germline V gene (reference sequence). CDR3 length: 15 amino acids. The CDR3 sequence: CASSLPRTDYNEQFF. The CDR3 region has the DNA TGTGCCAGCAGCTTACCTAGGACGGACTACAATGAGCAGTTCTTC.

This clonotype was observed a handful of times. The chain recombines TRBV18 with TRBJ2-1; 13 bases are shared with TRBD2. The CDR3 has 16 residues. Germline V CDR1 and CDR2: KGHSH, LQKENI. V trimming: 5 bases; J trimming: 5 bases; junction bases outside the gene matches: 6. This CDR3 is CASSINGLAGDNEQFF. The DNA of the CDR3 is TGTGCCAGCTCAATTAACGGACTAGCGGGAGACAATGAGCAGTTCTTC.

The V gene is TRBV20-1, the J gene TRBJ1-3; the D is unclear. Germline CDR1 is DFQATT and CDR2 is SNEGSKA (reference sequence). The CDR3 spans 21 residues. Between the trimmed V and J ends, which lost 0 bases and 0 bases, there was a span of 27 bases. CDR3 bases: TGCAGTGCTAGAGATTTTGGGCGATGCTTTTTTACACGAATCTCTGGAAACACCATATATTTT. It translates to CSARDFGRCFFTRISGNTIYF.

The V call is TRBV6-1, the J call TRBJ2-1; TRBD1 matches 9 bases. Germline V gene data show CDR1 as MNHNS and CDR2 as SASEGT. Trimming removed 0 bases from V and 7 bases from J; junction bases left unmatched: 7. The CDR3 runs 16 residues. CDR3 in amino acids: CASSEARDRVSNEQFF. CDR3 in DNA: TGTGCCAGCAGTGAAGCCCGGGACAGGGTATCGAATGAGCAGTTCTTC.

This clonotype was counted at least ten times. The chain combines TRBV6-1 with TRBJ2-3, with TRBD2 matching 8 bases. Germline CDR1 reads MNHNS; CDR2 reads SASEGT. The V and J ends lost 5 bases and 6 bases, in that order; junction bases with no gene match: 13. The CDR3 totals 16 residues. DNA of the CDR3: TGTGCCAGCAGTCCCCGGACTAGCCGTCAATATGATACGCAGTATTTT. As protein: CASSPRTSRQYDTQYF.

This clonotype has ten or more counts. The genes are TRBV6-1 and TRBJ1-6; the D is unclear. The germline V gene has CDR1 MNHNS and CDR2 SASEGT. The CDR3 extends over 17 amino acids. V lost 5 bases and J 5 bases, leaving 19 bases between the germline ends. The CDR3 DNA sequence: TGTGCCAGCAGTTACCGCGGTGCCAGAGCCAATAATTCACCCCTCCACTTT. Translated: CASSYRGARANNSPLHF.

The chain joins TRBV7-9 to TRBJ1-4; TRBD1 matches at 7 bases. The J segment lost 8 bases and the V segment lost 6 bases, leaving 6 bases of the junction unmatched. Germline CDR1 SEHNR, CDR2 FQNEAQ (reference sequence). This CDR3 contains 13 residues. The CDR3 protein is CASRPTGYEKLFF. Written as DNA, the CDR3 is TGTGCCAGCAGACCGACAGGGTACGAAAAACTGTTTTTT.

The chain joins TRBV3-1 to TRBJ2-3; 9 nucleotides match TRBD2. Germline assignment: CDR1 LGHDT and CDR2 YNNKEL (reference sequence). Trimming cost V 3 bases and J 3 bases; bases outside gene matches: 10. The CDR3 runs 17 residues. CDR3 in DNA: TGTGCCAGCAGCCATTATAGGCGGGAGGGCCTAACAGATACGCAGTATTTT. This sequence encodes CASSHYRREGLTDTQYF.

This clonotype occurred many times. V usage is TRBV30 and J usage is TRBJ2-5; D possibly matches TRBD1 or TRBD2 (5 bases each). Trimming shortened V by 0 bases and J by 5 bases, and 13 bases separated the two germline ends. In germline, CDR1 is GTSNPN, CDR2 SVGIG (reference sequence). This CDR3 contains 14 residues. DNA of the CDR3: TGTGCCTGGAGTGTACGTGGGGGTCTGGAGACCCAGTACTTC. This codes for CAWSVRGGLETQYF.

The chain employs TRBV16 and TRBJ1-1; 8 bases are a match to TRBD1. This CDR3 contains 16 residues. Germline CDR1 KGHSY, CDR2 FQNENV. With V trimmed by 2 bases and J by 1 base, 6 bases remained unmatched. The CDR3 region is CASSQRQGTSNTEAFF. The CDR3 bases are TGTGCCAGCAGCCAAAGACAGGGGACTTCGAACACTGAAGCTTTCTTT.

This clonotype was recorded at least ten times. The chain uses TRBV12-3 or TRBV12-4 and TRBJ1-2, with D tentatively TRBD1 (6 bases). V shed 7 bases and J shed 8 bases, with 23 bases lying between them. This CDR3 region has 15 residues. DNA of the CDR3: TGTGCCAGCACCTCTTCGGGGGGCCGCTTGGGGGGCTACACCTTC. Translating it yields CASTSSGGRLGGYTF.

Details on this clonotype: With a much larger clone just one base away, this may be a read error. V and J are TRBV12-3 or TRBV12-4 and TRBJ2-1; 10 nucleotides align to TRBD2. The CDR3 contains 16 residues. Unmatched junction bases numbered 11, after V lost 2 bases and J lost 10 bases. The CDR3, as DNA: TGTGCCAGCAGTTTATATTCTAGCGGGGGTCTTGCCGAGCAGTTCTTC. Protein product: CASSLYSSGGLAEQFF.

This clonotype came up a few times. The chain uses TRBV7-6 and TRBJ1-1; TRBD1 is a possible D gene (5 bases). This CDR3 has 16 residues. Germline assignment: CDR1 SGHVS and CDR2 FNYEAQ. The germline V and J ends were trimmed by 0 bases and 6 bases, with 17 bases remaining between them. The chain's CDR3 is CASSLAEGTLGSEAFF. The CDR3 DNA reads TGTGCCAGCAGCTTAGCTGAGGGGACCCTAGGGTCTGAAGCTTTCTTT.

Ten or more counts support this clonotype. J is TRBJ2-7 and V is TRBV30; TRBD1 aligns across 10 bases. Per germline, CDR1 GTSNPN and CDR2 SVGIG (reference sequence). Trimming at V came to 2 bases and at J to 5 bases, leaving 3 bases not matched to a gene. The CDR3 consists of 13 residues. The CDR3 loop reads CAWSKTGGHEQYF. The CDR3 DNA reads TGTGCCTGGAGTAAGACAGGGGGCCACGAGCAGTACTTC. Full variable domain (missing parts from reference TRBV30 and TRBJ2-7): SQTIHQWPATLVQPVGSPLSLECTVEGTSNPNLYWYRQAAGRGLQLLFYSVGIGQISSEVPQNLSASRPQDRQFILSSKKLLLSDSGFYLCAWSKTGGHEQYFGPGTRLTVT.

This clonotype showed up many times. This chain connects TRBV3-1 to TRBJ1-2; D ambiguous. The CDR3 is 16 residues long. Germline CDR1 is LGHDT and CDR2 is YNNKEL (reference sequence). Between the trimmed V and J ends, which lost 8 bases and 2 bases, there was a span of 21 bases. CDR3 sequence reads: CASAHLGGGRNYGYTF. CDR3 in DNA: TGTGCCAGCGCTCATTTGGGAGGAGGGCGCAACTATGGCTACACCTTC.

This clonotype was seen at least ten times. This chain links TRBV3-1 with TRBJ2-5, with TRBD1 identical over 7 bases. Germline assignment: CDR1 LGHDT and CDR2 YNNKEL (reference sequence). The CDR3 is 15 residues long. V shed 1 base and J 6 bases; nucleotides not matched to a gene: 8. CDR3 in DNA: TGTGCCAGCAGCCAAGTAGACAGGGCGGCAAAGACCCAGTACTTC. Protein: CASSQVDRAAKTQYF.

This clonotype was seen ten or more times. The chain has TRBV5-1 and TRBJ1-1, with TRBD1 identical over 7 bases. Germline V lookup: CDR1 SGHRS, CDR2 YFSETQ. Losses at the gene ends were 2 bases for V and 1 base for J; bases not matched to a gene: 5. The CDR3 has 15 amino acids. The CDR3, as DNA: TGCGCCAGCAGCTTTTATGGGACAGCGAACACTGAAGCTTTCTTT. Translation gives CASSFYGTANTEAFF.

This clonotype has a count of ten or more. This rearrangement joins TRBV11-2 to TRBJ2-3; weak D call: TRBD1 (6 bases). With 5 bases removed from V and 2 bases from J, the gap between germline ends came to 14 bases. The CDR3 is 15 residues long. The germline V gene has CDR1 SGHAT and CDR2 FQNNGV. CDR3 sequence reads: CASSTGQTHTDTQYF. The CDR3 region has the DNA TGTGCCAGCAGCACCGGACAGACCCACACAGATACGCAGTATTTT.

This chain uses TRBV6-2 or TRBV6-3 with TRBJ2-3; 8 nucleotides match TRBD2. The trim removed 7 bases at V and 1 base at J, leaving 4 bases unmatched. Germline V gives CDR1 MNHEY, CDR2 SVGEGT. The CDR3 extends over 14 amino acids. CDR3 nucleotide sequence: TGTGCCAGCAACAGCGGGAGAGGCACAGATACGCAGTATTTT. This codes for CASNSGRGTDTQYF.

This clonotype has at least ten counts. The chain couples TRBV5-1 to TRBJ2-3; D possibly corresponds to TRBD2 (5 bases). Germline CDR1 reads SGHRS; CDR2 reads YFSETQ. This CDR3 is 17 amino acids long. Trimming stripped 6 bases from V and 0 bases from J, with 20 bases between. In DNA, the CDR3 is TGCGCCAGCACTCCGGGCCCACGGGGAACAAGCACAGATACGCAGTATTTT. This encodes CASTPGPRGTSTDTQYF.

This clonotype was detected only a few times. The V call is TRBV3-1, the J call TRBJ1-4, with 8 bases matching TRBD1. Trimming removed 0 bases from V and 7 bases from J; junction bases left unmatched: 4. This CDR3 contains 15 residues. The germline CDR1 and CDR2 sequences are LGHDT and YNNKEL (reference sequence). CDR3 residues: CASSQEYRGSEKLFF. The CDR3 DNA sequence: TGTGCCAGCAGCCAAGAGTACAGGGGGAGTGAAAAACTGTTTTTT.

In this sample, this clonotype turned up many times. V gene TRBV2 combines with J gene TRBJ2-3, with D maybe TRBD2 (7 bases). In germline, CDR1 is SNHLY, CDR2 FYNNEI. V was clipped by 3 bases and J by 4 bases, with 14 bases between them. The CDR3 totals 15 residues. The DNA for the CDR3 is TGTGCCAGCAGTGAGTTCGGGGGGCCGGCAGATACGCAGTATTTT. Protein product: CASSEFGGPADTQYF. The full variable domain, in which reference TRBV2 and TRBJ2-3 provide the parts outside the CDR3, is EPEVTQTPSHQVTQMGQEVILRCVPISNHLYFYWYRQILGQKVEFLVSFYNNEISEKSEIFDDQFSVERPDGSNFTLKIRSTKLEDSAMYFCASSEFGGPADTQYFGPGTRLTVL.

This clonotype was counted ten times or more. The J gene is TRBJ2-7, the V gene TRBV2, with 7 bases that match TRBD2. CDR1 and CDR2 (germline): SNHLY, FYNNEI. V lost 8 bases, J lost 4 bases, and 8 bases stayed unmatched. This CDR3 region has 13 residues. The CDR3 DNA reads as TGTGCCAGCGCGGGAGATCGCTTTTACGAGCAGTACTTC. Translation: CASAGDRFYEQYF.

The sample holds many counts of this clonotype. The chain recombines TRBV12-3 or TRBV12-4 with TRBJ2-1; 11 nucleotides align to TRBD2. V gave up 3 bases and J gave up 6 bases; unmatched junction bases: 4. The CDR3 totals 15 residues. The CDR3 coding sequence is TGTGCCAGCAGTTTCAGTAGCGGGAGGGCCAATGAGCAGTTCTTC. Residues: CASSFSSGRANEQFF.

This clonotype showed up many times. CDR3 sequence (DNA): TGTGCCAGCAGCCCCGCCGGAACCTACAATGAGCAGTTCTTC. It is translated as CASSPAGTYNEQFF. The chain couples TRBV28 to TRBJ2-1; D is undetermined. Germline CDR1 is MDHEN and CDR2 is SYDVKM. The CDR3 covers 14 residues. Deletions cut 6 bases from V and 2 bases from J, with 11 bases between.

The rearrangement joins TRBV5-1 to TRBJ2-7, with 8 bases aligning to TRBD1. With V trimmed by 4 bases and J by 5 bases, 8 bases remained unmatched. The length of the CDR3 is 14 residues. Germline-derived CDR1 and CDR2 are SGHRS and YFSETQ. This CDR3 is CASSLDRASDEQYF. The CDR3 nucleotides read TGCGCCAGCAGCCTGGACAGGGCTTCCGACGAGCAGTACTTC.

The chain joins TRBV7-2 to TRBJ2-3; 7 nucleotides line up with TRBD2. Trimming cost V 4 bases and J 2 bases; bases outside gene matches: 6. CDR3 size: 15 residues. The germline V gene encodes CDR1 SGHTA and CDR2 FQGNSA. In DNA, the CDR3 is TGTGCCAGCAGCTACCAGCGGGGCAACACAGATACGCAGTATTTT. It is translated as CASSYQRGNTDTQYF.

This clonotype was picked up a small number of times. The chain uses TRBV20-1 and TRBJ2-3, with 11 bases lining up with TRBD2. Germline V gene sequence: CDR1 DFQATT, CDR2 SNEGSKA (reference sequence). This CDR3 is 15 amino acids long. Germline trimming cut 3 bases from V and 4 bases from J; bases unmatched to any gene: 6. CDR3 in amino acids: CSASEGLADPDTQYF. As DNA, the CDR3 is TGCAGTGCTAGTGAGGGACTAGCGGACCCAGATACGCAGTATTTT.

The rearrangement joins TRBV15 to TRBJ1-2; TRBD1 matches 8 bases. V gave up 1 base and J gave up 5 bases; unmatched junction bases: 9. There are 16 residues in the CDR3. In germline, CDR1 is LNHNV, CDR2 YYDKDF (reference sequence). CDR3 coding DNA: TGTGCCACCAGCAGAGTCCCATCAGGGGGCGAGTATGGCTACACCTTC. Its translation: CATSRVPSGGEYGYTF.

Many counts were recorded for this clonotype. CDR3 residues: CASSPNDRGPGNTIYF. CDR3 DNA sequence: TGCGCCAGCAGCCCCAACGACAGAGGACCTGGAAACACCATATATTTT. The chain carries TRBV5-1 and TRBJ1-3; tentative D call: TRBD1 (5 bases). Trimming took off 4 bases at V and 2 bases at J, with 16 bases between the two ends. In germline, CDR1 is SGHRS, CDR2 YFSETQ. The CDR3 extends over 16 amino acids.

This clonotype was recorded at least ten times. The V gene is TRBV7-9, the J gene TRBJ2-5; TRBD1 aligns across 8 bases. Germline V lookup: CDR1 SEHNR, CDR2 FQNEAQ (reference sequence). J gave up 7 bases and V 6 bases, and 7 bases lay outside the gene matches. The CDR3 is 13 residues long. CDR3 nucleotide sequence: TGTGCCAGCAGTGACAGGGGCGGTTTGACCCAGTACTTC. It translates to CASSDRGGLTQYF.

This clonotype has ten or more counts. This rearrangement joins TRBV29-1 to TRBJ2-3; 9 nucleotides agree with TRBD1. The germline gives CDR1 SQVTM, CDR2 ANQGSEA. The CDR3 is made up of 15 amino acids. The V and J ends lost 7 bases and 0 bases, in that order; junction bases with no gene match: 8. CDR3 loop: CSAMGQGTSTDTQYF. The CDR3 nucleotides read TGCAGCGCGATGGGACAGGGAACTAGCACAGATACGCAGTATTTT.